One and the same sample provided the 21 T cell receptor beta chains below, sequenced in a study of T cell responses to AZD1222 COVID-19 vaccine (dated by TCRdb to the early 2020s). The label giving this sample's time point can be read as: baseline before first vaccination. Library preparation used the immunoSEQ multiplex PCR assay. This immuneACCESS table, as held by TCRdb, lists in-frame sequences with V and J called but not all clones. Of the missing ones, under half trace to an unresolved V gene in checked studies; the others have no known cause. This sample is represented by 65,000 to 75,000 clones; around 80% of them were singletons. Of the sample, 21% is held by the ten largest clones. Specimen: peripheral blood, collected on day 0 of AZD1222 vaccination. Receptors originate from an adult in good health.

The chain uses TRBV27 and TRBJ1-2; a weak D match, TRBD1 (5 bases). CDR1 MNHEY and CDR2 SMNVEV come from the germline V gene (reference sequence). V shed 3 bases and J shed 2 bases, with 13 bases lying between them. This CDR3 comprises 15 residues. CDR3 sequence reads: CASSLSGGDNYGYTF. The DNA for the CDR3 is TGTGCCAGCAGTTTGAGCGGGGGGGACAACTATGGCTACACCTTC.

The chain has TRBV28 and TRBJ2-1; 7 bases agree with TRBD2. The germline V gene encodes CDR1 MDHEN and CDR2 SYDVKM. There are 15 residues in the CDR3. The V gene end was trimmed by 2 bases and the J gene end by 7 bases; junction bases not matched to a gene: 8. CDR3: CASSLAGEGYNEQFF. The CDR3 bases are TGTGCCAGCAGTTTAGCGGGGGAGGGATATAATGAGCAGTTCTTC.

The chain recombines TRBV27 with TRBJ2-7; D gene unclear. Germline loops: CDR1 MNHEY, CDR2 SMNVEV (reference sequence). The CDR3 spans 14 residues. Trimming removed 5 bases at V and 5 bases at J, with 16 bases between. The CDR3 nucleotides are TGTGCCAGCAGTCCTCGCCACATCACCAACGAGCAGTACTTC. Its protein product is CASSPRHITNEQYF.

The chain carries TRBV4-2 and TRBJ1-1; TRBD1 might be the D (5 bases). The CDR3 consists of 18 residues. Per germline, CDR1 LGHNA and CDR2 YNFKEQ. Trimming took 1 base from V and 3 from J, leaving 21 bases between them. The CDR3 nucleotides read TGTGCCAGCAGCCAAGCCTCACAGGCAATCCTTGGGGACACTGAAGCTTTCTTT. This sequence encodes CASSQASQAILGDTEAFF.

V is TRBV7-9 and J is TRBJ2-5; the D is unclear. Between the trimmed V and J ends, which lost 3 bases and 1 base, there was a span of 6 bases. This CDR3 spans 13 amino acids. The germline CDR1 and CDR2 sequences are SEHNR and FQNEAQ (reference sequence). The CDR3 region has the DNA TGTGCCAGCAGCTTGACCGCCCAAGAGACCCAGTACTTC. This sequence encodes CASSLTAQETQYF. Full variable domain (outside the CDR3, taken from reference TRBV7-9 and TRBJ2-5): DTGVSQNPRHKITKRGQNVTFRCDPISEHNRLYWYRQTLGQGPEFLTYFQNEAQLEKSRLLSDRFSAERPKGSFSTLEIQRTEQGDSAMYLCASSLTAQETQYFGPGTRLLVL.

The table lists this clone with a count of one. V usage is TRBV6-6 and J usage is TRBJ1-5; the match to TRBD1 covers 9 bases. The CDR3 is made up of 16 amino acids. V gave up 5 bases and J gave up 3 bases; unmatched junction bases: 8. CDR1 is MNHNY and CDR2 is SVGAGI in the germline V gene (reference sequence). The CDR3 is CASSPPGQGSNQPQHF. The CDR3 DNA reads as TGTGCCAGCAGTCCTCCGGGACAGGGATCCAATCAGCCCCAGCATTTT.

The CDR3 region has the DNA TGTGCCAGCAGCTTAGGTGGGGGGCGGTTTTCTAATGAAAAACTGTTTTTT. Translation: CASSLGGGRFSNEKLFF. V is TRBV11-2 and J is TRBJ1-4; maybe TRBD1 (6 bases). The length of the CDR3 is 17 residues. Germline V gene data show CDR1 as SGHAT and CDR2 as FQNNGV. V was pared by 1 base and J by 3 bases, with 15 bases between.

This chain joins TRBV7-2 and TRBJ2-3; D is undetermined. The CDR3 has 14 residues. Looked up from germline, CDR1 is SGHTA and CDR2 is FQGNSA. The ends were cut back, 4 bases at V and 2 bases at J, with 10 bases in the middle. The CDR3 sequence: CASSSRWFTDTQYF. CDR3 sequence (DNA): TGTGCCAGCAGCTCCCGGTGGTTCACAGATACGCAGTATTTT.

The J gene is TRBJ1-5, the V gene TRBV12-3 or TRBV12-4, with D unresolved. Trimming removed 7 bases at V and 6 bases at J, with 10 bases between. The CDR3 contains 12 residues. The CDR3 region is CASNLNGQPQHF. The DNA of the CDR3 is TGTGCCAGCAATCTAAACGGTCAGCCCCAGCATTTT.

The chain employs TRBV2 and TRBJ1-1, with D possibly TRBD1 on 6 matching bases. The CDR3 length is 13 residues. The ends were cut back, 7 bases at V and 6 bases at J, with 15 bases in the middle. In germline, CDR1 is SNHLY, CDR2 FYNNEI. The CDR3 DNA is TGTGCCAGCACCCCACAGGGCCTAGCTGAAGCTTTCTTT. Amino acid sequence: CASTPQGLAEAFF.

The chain employs TRBV30 and TRBJ1-1, with a tentative D call TRBD1 (5 bases). V gave up 2 bases and J gave up 1 base, with 17 bases separating them. The CDR3 is 16 amino acids. From germline, CDR1 is GTSNPN and CDR2 SVGIG (reference sequence). The CDR3 here is CAWSPRDWGGNTEAFF. CDR3 bases: TGTGCCTGGAGTCCAAGGGATTGGGGGGGGAACACTGAAGCTTTCTTT.

The chain couples TRBV3-1 (or the pseudogene TRBV3-2) to TRBJ1-1, with a possible D match to TRBD1 (5 bases). Trimming left V 0 bases short and J 4 bases short, with 6 bases between. Germline V gene data show CDR1 as LGHDT and CDR2 as YNNKEL (reference sequence). The CDR3 is 13 residues long. The chain's CDR3 is CASSQEGPTEAFF. CDR3 DNA sequence: TGTGCCAGCAGCCAAGAGGGACCCACTGAAGCTTTCTTT.

This clone was seen a single time. The V call is TRBV5-4, the J call TRBJ2-7; D possibly corresponds to TRBD2 (6 bases). CDR3 length: 14 amino acids. V lost 3 bases and J lost 0, with 10 bases in between. Germline V lookup: CDR1 SGHNT, CDR2 YYREEE (reference sequence). The CDR3 DNA sequence: TGTGCCAGCAGCTCTAGCGTAAGCTCCTACGAGCAGTACTTC. Amino acids: CASSSSVSSYEQYF.

V and J are TRBV6-2 or TRBV6-3 and TRBJ1-1; D is perhaps TRBD1 (5 bases). Germline V gives CDR1 MNHEY, CDR2 SVGEGT. V shed 0 bases and J shed 5 bases, with 10 bases lying between them. The CDR3 is 14 amino acids. CDR3 protein: CASSYSTGGTEAFF. The CDR3 DNA is TGTGCCAGCAGTTACTCGACGGGGGGGACTGAAGCTTTCTTT.

The CDR3 DNA reads as TGTGCCAGCAGTTTATTGGAGGGCATGAAAGAGACCCAGTACTTC. This encodes CASSLLEGMKETQYF. This chain joins TRBV27 and TRBJ2-5; D might be TRBD2 (6 bases). Per germline, CDR1 MNHEY and CDR2 SMNVEV (reference sequence). V was clipped by 1 base and J by 3 bases, with 12 bases between them. CDR3 length: 15 residues.

The chain combines TRBV30 with TRBJ2-7, with D unclear. This CDR3 comprises 13 residues. Germline V CDR1 and CDR2: GTSNPN, SVGIG (reference sequence). V was shortened by 0 bases and J by 1 base, with 7 bases between the two germline ends. DNA for the CDR3: TGTGCCTGGAGTGTAGTGGTTTCCTACGAGCAGTACTTC. Its translation is CAWSVVVSYEQYF.

This clone was recorded a few times. This sequence joins TRBV7-2 and TRBJ2-1, with 8 bases identical to TRBD2. Germline trimming cut 5 bases from V and 11 bases from J; bases unmatched to any gene: 11. This CDR3 has 14 amino acids. Per the germline V gene, CDR1 is SGHTA and CDR2 is FQGNSA. The CDR3 region has the DNA TGTGCCAGCAGCCCCGAGAAGGTAGCGGGAAAGCAGTTCTTC. The encoded protein is CASSPEKVAGKQFF.

About this clone itself: Without the conserved terminal phenylalanine or tryptophan, this CDR3 likely stems from a read error. The DNA is left out, because the CDR3 cannot be placed on it with certainty; the CDR3 is given as TCRdb lists it. The chain joins TRBV10-1 to TRBJ1-1. Germline V CDR1 and CDR2: WNHNN, SYGVQD (reference sequence). A total of 9 residues make up the CDR3, ends included. The CDR3 region is CASRVVIGC.

This clone has more than one count but fewer than ten. The rearrangement uses TRBV27 and TRBJ2-3, with TRBD2 as a possible D gene (6 bases). Looked up from germline, CDR1 is MNHEY and CDR2 is SMNVEV (reference sequence). This CDR3 contains 14 residues. V lost 2 bases and J 11 bases, leaving 17 bases between the germline ends. This CDR3 is CASSLAGLRGGQYF. CDR3 DNA: TGTGCCAGCAGTTTAGCGGGACTGCGGGGAGGGCAGTATTTT.

The chain has TRBV19 and TRBJ2-7, with 8 bases that match TRBD1. Per germline, CDR1 LNHDA and CDR2 SQIVND (reference sequence). With 5 bases clipped from V and 5 bases from J, the junction kept 5 bases outside the gene matches. The CDR3 runs 13 residues. The CDR3 sequence is CASSVTGDHEQYF. CDR3 in DNA: TGTGCCAGTAGTGTGACAGGGGACCACGAGCAGTACTTC.

The rearrangement links TRBV7-3 to TRBJ1-6, with D unresolved. Germline values: CDR1 SGHTA, CDR2 FQGTGA. V lost 2 bases to trimming and J lost 3 bases, with 8 bases between them. The CDR3 has 15 amino acids. The CDR3 sequence: CASSLGPSYNSPLHF. The DNA for the CDR3 is TGTGCCAGCAGCTTAGGCCCAAGCTATAATTCACCCCTCCACTTT.